Shown below are 28 T cell receptor beta chains from a single sample sequenced in a study of T cell responses to AZD1222 COVID-19 vaccine. Sequencing was performed with immunoSEQ multiplex PCR; in TCRdb, only in-frame clones are kept and a portion is missing. The sample contains about 100,000 clones, around nine tenths of which appear only once. This material consisted of peripheral blood, taken on day 0 of AZD1222 vaccination. The source of these receptors is an adult in good health.

The genes are TRBV19 and TRBJ1-1; no definite D call. CDR1 and CDR2 from the germline V gene are LNHDA and SQIVND (reference sequence). The CDR3 has 15 residues. Trimming took off 3 bases at V and 4 bases at J, with 15 bases between the two ends. CDR3 bases: TGTGCCAGTAGTATTACACGGACCAGAGGCACTGAAGCTTTCTTT. Amino acid sequence: CASSITRTRGTEAFF.

The gene calls are TRBV9 and TRBJ2-1, with 13 nucleotides matching TRBD2. Per germline, CDR1 SGDLS and CDR2 YYNGEE. CDR3 length: 16 residues. V gave up 2 bases and J gave up 7 bases; unmatched junction bases: 6. The CDR3 coding sequence is TGTGCCAGCAGCGTCCCGACTAGCGGGGGGCTTAATGAGCAGTTCTTC. Protein: CASSVPTSGGLNEQFF.

The rearrangement joins TRBV25-1 to TRBJ2-7, with 10 positions matching TRBD2. The CDR3 extends over 14 amino acids. The V gene end was trimmed by 6 bases and the J gene end by 8 bases; junction bases not matched to a gene: 10. CDR1 and CDR2 from the germline V gene are MGHDK and SYGVNS. The CDR3: CASSPSGTSAQQYF. CDR3 bases: TGTGCCAGCAGCCCCTCCGGGACTAGCGCTCAGCAGTACTTC.

This clone was detected once. The rearrangement uses TRBV20-1 and TRBJ1-2; D perhaps matches TRBD1 (6 bases). The CDR3 extends over 10 amino acids. V lost 5 bases and J 14 bases, leaving 15 bases between the germline ends. The V gene's germline CDR1 is DFQATT and CDR2 SNEGSKA (reference sequence). CDR3 coding DNA: TGCAGTGCTGGCGGGGGGGGGCGTACCTTC. Translating gives CSAGGGGRTF.

This clone was detected once. CDR3 region: CASSLMPWTGGGNTIYF. The CDR3 DNA sequence: TGTGCCAGCAGTTTAATGCCCTGGACAGGGGGTGGAAACACCATATATTTT. V usage is TRBV28 and J usage is TRBJ1-3, with 10 bases aligning to TRBD1. This CDR3 has 17 amino acids. V was pared by 2 bases and J by 3 bases, with 7 bases of the junction left unmatched. CDR1 MDHEN and CDR2 SYDVKM come from the germline V gene.

The chain carries TRBV3-1 (or the pseudogene TRBV3-2) and TRBJ1-3, with a possible D match to TRBD1 (6 bases). In germline, CDR1 is LGHDT, CDR2 YNNKEL (reference sequence). The V end lost 5 bases, the J end lost 4 bases, and 15 bases lay between the germline ends. The CDR3 totals 15 residues. CDR3 amino acids: CASSNPAGAGNTIYF. Here the CDR3 DNA reads TGTGCCAGCAGCAACCCGGCGGGGGCCGGAAACACCATATATTTT.

The chain employs TRBV28 and TRBJ2-7, with TRBD2 as a possible D gene (6 bases). Trimming stripped 3 bases from V and 2 bases from J, with 11 bases between. Germline V lookup: CDR1 MDHEN, CDR2 SYDVKM. The CDR3 has 14 amino acids. The CDR3 region is CASSFEREAYEQYF. CDR3 DNA sequence: TGTGCCAGCAGTTTCGAGAGGGAGGCCTACGAGCAGTACTTC.

The V and J genes are TRBV5-1 and TRBJ1-2; D is undetermined. This CDR3 is 15 amino acids long. V lost 1 base and J lost 0, with 10 bases in between. Per germline, CDR1 SGHRS and CDR2 YFSETQ. CDR3 protein: CASSLSGRPNYGYTF. The CDR3 coding sequence is TGCGCCAGCAGCTTGAGCGGCAGGCCTAACTATGGCTACACCTTC.

The count of this clone is one. The chain carries TRBV28 and TRBJ1-6; weak D call: TRBD1 (5 bases). V was pared by 6 bases and J by 7 bases, with 7 bases between. This CDR3 is built from 12 residues. The germline V gene encodes CDR1 MDHEN and CDR2 SYDVKM. The CDR3 here is CASSSGNSPLHF. CDR3 DNA sequence: TGTGCCAGCAGCTCAGGGAATTCACCCCTCCACTTT.

The chain couples TRBV4-2 to TRBJ1-5; D is unresolved. This CDR3 region has 15 residues. Germline-derived CDR1 and CDR2 are LGHNA and YNFKEQ. The germline V and J ends were trimmed by 0 bases and 4 bases, with 10 bases remaining between them. The CDR3: CASSQDWSANQPQHF. For the CDR3, the DNA is TGTGCCAGCAGCCAAGATTGGTCCGCAAATCAGCCCCAGCATTTT.

The chain is built from TRBV21-1 and TRBJ1-4; the table's D call TRBD1 went unverified against the DNA. TRBV21-1 is flagged as a pseudogene. The CDR3 has 15 amino acids. CDR3 sequence: CASSKTRSVNEKLFF. Written as DNA, the CDR3 is TGTGCCAGCAGCAAGACAAGGTCCGTGAATGAAAAACTGTTTTTT.

The chain couples TRBV10-3 to TRBJ1-1; no clear D. V lost 0 bases to trimming and J lost 7 bases, with 6 bases between them. CDR1 ENHRY and CDR2 SYGVKD come from the germline V gene. The CDR3 contains 12 residues. CDR3 sequence (DNA): TGTGCCATCAGTGAGTCCCGCGGTGAAGCTTTCTTT. Translated, it gives CAISESRGEAFF.

This sequence joins TRBV28 and TRBJ1-6; 10 bases agree with TRBD1. In germline, CDR1 is MDHEN, CDR2 SYDVKM. The CDR3 totals 14 residues. Trimming cost V 7 bases and J 8 bases; bases outside gene matches: 5. The CDR3 coding sequence is TGTGCCAGCACCACCGGGACAGGGGATTCACCCCTCCACTTT. Protein: CASTTGTGDSPLHF.

The V call is TRBV19, the J call TRBJ2-7; tentative D call: TRBD1 (5 bases). V was clipped by 3 bases and J by 5 bases, with 17 bases between them. The CDR3 loop spans 15 amino acids. Germline CDR1 is LNHDA and CDR2 is SQIVND (reference sequence). In DNA, the CDR3 is TGTGCCAGTAGTATCAGCCGACAGTCGGCCAACGAGCAGTACTTC. Its translation: CASSISRQSANEQYF.

With regard to this clone: A read error may account for a junction end that differs from germline. V is TRBV14 and J is TRBJ2-1, with D hard to call. The CDR3 loop spans 14 amino acids. Germline V gene sequence: CDR1 SGHDN, CDR2 FVKESK. The CDR3 sequence: CASSQDFWVGIILF. CDR3 DNA sequence: TGTGCCAGCAGCCAAGATTTCTGGGTAGGGATCATCCTCTTC.

The chain carries TRBV7-6 and TRBJ1-1; D is possibly TRBD1 (6 bases). The germline gives CDR1 SGHVS, CDR2 FNYEAQ. This CDR3 region has 12 residues. Trimming cost V 4 bases and J 8 bases, with 11 bases left between them. The DNA of the CDR3 is TGTGCCAGCAGCTCGGACAGCGCGGAAGCTTTCTTT. Translated, it gives CASSSDSAEAFF.

J is TRBJ1-1 and V is TRBV12-3 or TRBV12-4; D is unclear. The CDR3 has 13 amino acids. Trimming stripped 3 bases from V and 1 base from J, with 6 bases between. The CDR3 DNA reads as TGTGCCAGCAGTTTTGATAGGAACACTGAAGCTTTCTTT. This codes for CASSFDRNTEAFF.

The rearrangement joins TRBV18 to TRBJ1-1, with unresolved D. The ends were cut back, 3 bases at V and 10 bases at J, with 9 bases in the middle. From germline, CDR1 is KGHSH and CDR2 LQKENI. The CDR3 has 11 residues. CDR3 region: CASSPGIGAFF. Written as DNA, the CDR3 is TGTGCCAGCTCACCCGGTATAGGAGCTTTCTTT.

The chain couples TRBV3-1 (or the pseudogene TRBV3-2) to TRBJ1-4; D unresolved. Trimming took off 4 bases at V and 5 bases at J, with 5 bases between the two ends. Germline CDR1 and CDR2: LGHDT and YNNKEL (reference sequence). This CDR3 contains 12 residues. CDR3 in amino acids: CASSLDNEKLFF. The DNA of the CDR3 is TGTGCCAGCAGCCTAGACAATGAAAAACTGTTTTTT.

This clone was seen only a few times. This chain links TRBV7-8 with TRBJ2-2; possibly TRBD1 for D (5 bases). CDR3 length: 16 amino acids. V was trimmed by 4 bases and J by 1 base, leaving 13 bases between them. The V gene's germline CDR1 is SGHVS and CDR2 FQNEAQ. This chain's CDR3 is CASSYSGLGNTGELFF. DNA for the CDR3: TGTGCCAGCAGCTACTCAGGGTTGGGGAACACCGGGGAGCTGTTTTTT.

The V call is TRBV25-1, the J call TRBJ2-7; 10 nucleotides agree with TRBD1. CDR3 size: 17 residues. Germline values: CDR1 MGHDK, CDR2 SYGVNS. V gave up 3 bases and J gave up 4 bases; unmatched junction bases: 12. The CDR3 DNA is TGTGCCAGCAGTGACTCCCCGGGACAGGGGCTGGGATACGAGCAGTACTTC. It specifies CASSDSPGQGLGYEQYF.

This chain links TRBV7-3 with TRBJ2-6, with unresolved D. This CDR3 region has 18 residues. The ends were cut back, 3 bases at V and 2 bases at J, with 17 bases in the middle. CDR1 and CDR2 from the germline V gene are SGHTA and FQGTGA. CDR3 sequence: CASSFTGPLLAGANVLTF. In DNA form, the CDR3 reads TGTGCCAGCAGCTTCACCGGGCCCCTCTTGGCTGGGGCCAACGTCCTGACTTTC.

The chain links TRBV28 to TRBJ1-3, with TRBD1 as a possible D gene (5 bases). Germline values: CDR1 MDHEN, CDR2 SYDVKM. V was pared by 1 base and J by 9 bases, with 10 bases between. The CDR3 length is 13 residues. CDR3 region: CASSLSGPSTIYF. The CDR3 DNA follows: TGTGCCAGCAGTTTATCGGGGCCCAGCACCATATATTTT.

V usage is TRBV6-5 and J usage is TRBJ2-5, with D perhaps given as TRBD1 or TRBD2 (5 bases each). With 2 bases removed from V and 4 bases from J, the gap between germline ends came to 14 bases. CDR3 length: 15 amino acids. Germline assignment: CDR1 MNHEY and CDR2 SVGAGI. As DNA, the CDR3 is TGTGCCAGCAGTTACCAACCCACGGGACGAGAGACCCAGTACTTC. As protein: CASSYQPTGRETQYF.

DNA for the CDR3: TGTGCCTGGAACAGGGTTCCTCTCTACGAGCAGTACTTC. Translating gives CAWNRVPLYEQYF. The rearrangement joins TRBV30 to TRBJ2-7, with D possibly matching TRBD1 (6 bases). This CDR3 has 13 amino acids. The V gene's germline CDR1 is GTSNPN and CDR2 SVGIG (reference sequence). Trimming shortened V by 4 bases and J by 3 bases, and 13 bases separated the two germline ends.

This chain joins TRBV5-6 and TRBJ1-2; 8 positions agree with TRBD1. Germline V gene lookup returns CDR1 SGHDT and CDR2 YYEEEE. The CDR3 is 13 residues long. CDR3 bases: TGTGGGGGCAGGGGGCGCAGATACTATGGCTACACCTTC. As protein: CGGRGRRYYGYTF.

In nucleotides, the CDR3 is TGTGCCTGCAGCTTTAGCTCCTACAATGAGCAGTTCTTC. Translation: CACSFSSYNEQFF. The chain has TRBV30 and TRBJ2-1; D remains unclear. Germline CDR1 is GTSNPN and CDR2 is SVGIG (reference sequence). The CDR3 extends over 13 amino acids. V was clipped by 6 bases and J by 0 bases, with 9 bases between them.

The V gene is TRBV28, the J gene TRBJ1-1; 7 bases line up with TRBD1. The CDR3 has 14 amino acids. Germline V gene data show CDR1 as MDHEN and CDR2 as SYDVKM. V was clipped by 8 bases and J by 5 bases; unmatched bases: 11. The CDR3 nucleotides read TGTGCCAGCGCCAGGGGCAGGGGGAGGACTGAAGCTTTCTTT. Its protein is CASARGRGRTEAFF.